This T cell receptor (beta chain) was profiled in a study of neurological immune-mediated disorders. This clonotype was seen at least ten times. Its target is unknown. Synthesis of cDNA was accomplished via 5'RACE employing 10-nucleotide random UMIs. TCRdb passed the 5' RACE reads through MiXCR, listing each CDR3 protein once. The table lists roughly 62,000 distinct CDR3 sequences, about 2.5% of them singletons, with around 2.8% in the top ten. Unsorted libraries were generated from 2 million PBMCs held at -80 degrees C. The CDR3 is made up of 17 amino acids. The ends were cut back, 4 bases at V and 0 bases at J, with 18 bases in the middle. Germline values: CDR1 SGHRS, CDR2 YFSETQ. Broader study findings: The expanded clones of different subjects shared no CDR3 amino acid sequences (suggesting private repertoires in all groups).

The chain links TRBV5-1 to TRBJ2-3; the D is unclear. Sample: PBMCs. The TCR sequence derives from a man aged 50 or older with multiple sclerosis. CDR3 DNA: TGCGCCAGCAGCATTGGTCAAGACATCTCTAGCACAGATACGCAGTATTTT. Protein sequence: CASSIGQDISSTDTQYF.